This TCR beta chain was recovered during a study of PD-1 blockade in classical Hodgkin lymphoma. The study, taken as a whole, reports: Reported findings placed baseline TCR diversity lower in newly diagnosed patients (compared with healthy donors). What drove the repertoire differences, possibly disease activity or prior therapy, has not been defined.

The time point here: newly diagnosed, previously untreated cHL patient sample. CD4+ T cells were purified from thawed PBMCs by magnetic negative selection. Newly diagnosed, untreated classical Hodgkin lymphoma PBMCs served as comparison. Note on this clone: Antigen unknown.

CDR3 size: 13 residues. The germline gives CDR1 LGHNT, CDR2 FRNRAP. Trimming pared 0 bases from V and 5 bases from J, leaving 7 bases between. Measured with immunoSEQ multiplex PCR; TCRdb has only the in-frame clones, and not every one. The sample lists about 23,000 clones, nearly 90% occurring once. The chain links TRBV12-5 to TRBJ1-1; tentatively, D is TRBD1 (5 bases). This receptor was obtained from a human donor with classical Hodgkin lymphoma. Sequences were obtained from CD4+ T cells from blood. The CDR3 sequence: CASGLVGDTEAFF. CDR3 sequence (DNA): TGTGCTAGTGGTTTGGTAGGGGATACTGAAGCTTTCTTT.